This TCR beta chain comes out of a study of shared clonotypes between healthy human individuals. Only one count was recorded for this clone. Its antigen is as yet unknown. Findings and limits, study-wide: Collection of samples was limited to blood; tissue repertoires likely differ. Genetic and exposure-history diversity was limited by the small donor number.

The CDR3 runs 14 residues. Germline trimming cut 4 bases from V and 6 bases from J; bases unmatched to any gene: 8. Germline V gene sequence: CDR1 KGHSH, CDR2 LQKENI. When replicate PCRs were run on sorted subsets, they used 150 to 250 ng DNA, some 33,000 T cell genomes. Produced via immunoSEQ multiplex PCR; TCRdb's table is partial and in-frame only. The sample shows around 2,000,000 clones, about 95% of them seen only once. The receptor comes from a man aged 18 to 30 in good health. What was sequenced was naive CD4+ T cells sorted from blood. Subset described: CD45RA+ positively selected. The gene calls are TRBV18 and TRBJ1-2; 7 bases agree with TRBD1. In DNA form, the CDR3 reads TGTGCCAGCTCACAGACAGGGCAACCCGATGGCTACACCTTC. It is translated as CASSQTGQPDGYTF.